Sequencing of this TCR beta chain was carried out in a study of cytomegalovirus exposure and HLA in healthy donors. Points from the study as a whole: Most TCR sequences proved rare, with some public TCRs found in many donors.

Primers included in the PCR were 60 Vbeta and 13 Jbeta primers. Profiled with immunoSEQ multiplex PCR; TCRdb holds only in-frame clones, not every one. The data hold 160,000 or so clones, with about 80% observed a single time. As regards this clone: Its antigen is as yet unknown.

The CDR3 extends over 15 amino acids. Germline-derived CDR1 and CDR2 are MDHEN and SYDVKM. V was cut by 7 bases and J by 10 bases, with 25 bases left in between. This clonotype was obtained from a middle-aged woman in good health and CMV-seronegative. The chain carries TRBV28 and TRBJ1-1, with a tentative D call TRBD1 (5 bases). Sequences were obtained from PBMCs. In DNA, the CDR3 is TGTGCCAGCATCGGGGGGGAACAGGCTATCCACGGAGCTTTCTTT. This codes for CASIGGEQAIHGAFF.